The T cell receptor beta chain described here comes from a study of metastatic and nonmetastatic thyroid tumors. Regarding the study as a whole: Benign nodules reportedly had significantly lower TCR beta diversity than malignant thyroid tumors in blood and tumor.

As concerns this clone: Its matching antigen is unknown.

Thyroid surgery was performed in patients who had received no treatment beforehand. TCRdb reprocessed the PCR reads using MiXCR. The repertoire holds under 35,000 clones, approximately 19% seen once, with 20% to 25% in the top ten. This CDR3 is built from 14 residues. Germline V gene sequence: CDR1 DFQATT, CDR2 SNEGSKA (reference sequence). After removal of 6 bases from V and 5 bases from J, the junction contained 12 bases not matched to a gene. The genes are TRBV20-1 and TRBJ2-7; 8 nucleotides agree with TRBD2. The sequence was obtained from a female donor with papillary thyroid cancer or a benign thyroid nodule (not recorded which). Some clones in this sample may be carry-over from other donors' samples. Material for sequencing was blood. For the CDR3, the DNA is TGCAGTGCCGACACTAGCGGAAGTCCCCACGAGCAGTACTTC. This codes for CSADTSGSPHEQYF.